The 12 T cell receptor beta chains in this list originate from one sample, sequenced in a study of blood T cell repertoires in COVID-19. Produced via immunoSEQ multiplex PCR; TCRdb's table is partial and in-frame only. Counted here are some 260,000 clones, around 90% occurring once; the ten biggest clones make up roughly 6%. The sample comprised PBMCs or T cells enriched from blood (not recorded which). The receptors were sampled from a woman in her twenties or thirties with acute COVID-19.

The chain carries TRBV2 and TRBJ1-1, with 9 bases lining up with TRBD1. With V trimmed by 0 bases and J by 6 bases, 8 bases remained unmatched. The CDR3 spans 16 residues. Per germline, CDR1 SNHLY and CDR2 FYNNEI. The CDR3 DNA sequence: TGTGCCAGCAGTGAAGCGTTGGGACAGGGTTTCGCTGAAGCTTTCTTT. Its translation: CASSEALGQGFAEAFF.

V and J are TRBV6-1 and TRBJ1-2; D may be TRBD1 (5 bases). The CDR3 runs to 14 residues. Trimming removed 1 base at V and 3 bases at J, with 9 bases between. Germline V gives CDR1 MNHNS, CDR2 SASEGT. The CDR3 sequence: CASSEGGADYGYTF. The CDR3, as DNA: TGTGCCAGCAGTGAAGGGGGCGCGGACTATGGCTACACCTTC.

The count of this clone is one. The chain combines TRBV29-1 with TRBJ2-1; D is possibly TRBD2 (6 bases). CDR1 and CDR2 from the germline V gene are SQVTM and ANQGSEA. V lost 2 bases, J lost 5 bases, and 13 bases lay in between. The CDR3 has 14 residues. This CDR3 is CSVESRAGNNEQFF. CDR3 bases: TGCAGCGTTGAATCAAGAGCGGGTAACAATGAGCAGTTCTTC.

V gene TRBV7-2 combines with J gene TRBJ2-1; 10 nucleotides align to TRBD2. CDR1 SGHTA and CDR2 FQGNSA come from the germline V gene. CDR3 length: 15 amino acids. V lost 7 bases to trimming and J lost 5 bases; unmatched junction nucleotides: 8. CDR3 bases: TGTGCCAGCACCCCGGGACTAGCGAGAGACAATGAGCAGTTCTTC. It yields the protein CASTPGLARDNEQFF.

The chain couples TRBV3-1 (or the pseudogene TRBV3-2) to TRBJ2-1, with 9 bases matching TRBD2. After removal of 5 bases from V and 3 bases from J, the junction contained 8 bases not matched to a gene. Germline CDR1 is LGHDT and CDR2 is YNNKEL (reference sequence). The CDR3 loop spans 16 amino acids. CDR3 nucleotide sequence: TGTGCCAGCAGCGCCCGACTAGCGGATGACTACAATGAGCAGTTCTTC. Its translation: CASSARLADDYNEQFF.

This clone has a handful of counts. This sequence joins TRBV11-1 and TRBJ1-5; 7 positions agree with TRBD1. The J segment lost 5 bases and the V segment lost 5 bases, leaving 3 bases of the junction unmatched. There are 13 residues in the CDR3. From germline, CDR1 is SGHAT and CDR2 FQDESV (reference sequence). The CDR3 loop reads CASSRDSDQPQHF. The CDR3 DNA reads as TGTGCCAGCAGCCGGGACAGTGATCAGCCCCAGCATTTT.

CDR3 amino acids: CASSSERVDRVGSPLHF. The CDR3 region has the DNA TGTGCCAGCAGCTCGGAGAGGGTCGACAGGGTTGGTTCACCCCTCCACTTT. The chain combines TRBV7-2 with TRBJ1-6, with 7 bases aligning to TRBD1. The CDR3 is 17 residues long. Germline values: CDR1 SGHTA, CDR2 FQGNSA. The trim removed 4 bases at V and 9 bases at J, leaving 15 bases unmatched.

This clone was seen only once. The V call is TRBV23-1, the J call TRBJ1-5; D gene unclear. TRBV23-1 has ORF status, its function being uncertain. The V and J ends lost 4 bases and 1 base respectively, with 8 bases between them. CDR3 size: 14 residues. The CDR3 DNA reads as TGCGCCAGCAGTCCAACAGCAAGCAATCAGCCCCAGCATTTT. This encodes CASSPTASNQPQHF.

In this sample, this clone turned up many times. The chain couples TRBV7-9 to TRBJ1-1; D is undetermined. The length of the CDR3 is 15 residues. V lost 2 bases to trimming and J lost 1 base, with 11 bases between them. Germline CDR1 and CDR2: SEHNR and FQNEAQ (reference sequence). The CDR3 protein is CASSLFLAGNTEAFF. The CDR3 nucleotides are TGTGCCAGCAGCTTATTCCTGGCTGGGAACACTGAAGCTTTCTTT.

This clone has a single count. The gene calls are TRBV3-1 (or the pseudogene TRBV3-2) and TRBJ1-3; D gene uncertain. The CDR3 runs to 12 residues. In germline, CDR1 is LGHDT, CDR2 YNNKEL (reference sequence). V lost 4 bases and J 7 bases, leaving 8 bases between the germline ends. The chain's CDR3 is CASSPLENTIYF. The CDR3 DNA is TGTGCCAGCAGCCCCCTCGAGAACACCATATATTTT.

This chain uses TRBV5-1 with TRBJ1-2; 7 nucleotides agree with TRBD1. The V and J ends lost 0 bases and 4 bases, in that order; junction bases with no gene match: 3. Germline CDR1 SGHRS, CDR2 YFSETQ. The CDR3 consists of 14 residues. The CDR3 loop is CASSLGQGFYGYTF. The CDR3 region has the DNA TGCGCCAGCAGCTTGGGACAGGGCTTCTATGGCTACACCTTC.

The V call is TRBV7-3, the J call TRBJ2-2; TRBD1 aligns across 9 bases. With 5 bases clipped from V and 4 bases from J, the junction kept 2 bases outside the gene matches. Germline V gene data show CDR1 as SGHTA and CDR2 as FQGTGA. The CDR3 extends over 14 amino acids. The CDR3 reads CASSGTGSTGELFF. In DNA form, the CDR3 reads TGTGCCAGCAGCGGGACAGGGAGCACCGGGGAGCTGTTTTTT. Full variable domain (rest looked up from reference TRBV7-3 and TRBJ2-2): GAGVSQTPSNKVTEKGKYVELRCDPISGHTALYWYRQSLGQGPEFLIYFQGTGAADDSGLPNDRFFAVRPEGSVSTLKIQRTERGDSAVYLCASSGTGSTGELFFGEGSRLTVL.